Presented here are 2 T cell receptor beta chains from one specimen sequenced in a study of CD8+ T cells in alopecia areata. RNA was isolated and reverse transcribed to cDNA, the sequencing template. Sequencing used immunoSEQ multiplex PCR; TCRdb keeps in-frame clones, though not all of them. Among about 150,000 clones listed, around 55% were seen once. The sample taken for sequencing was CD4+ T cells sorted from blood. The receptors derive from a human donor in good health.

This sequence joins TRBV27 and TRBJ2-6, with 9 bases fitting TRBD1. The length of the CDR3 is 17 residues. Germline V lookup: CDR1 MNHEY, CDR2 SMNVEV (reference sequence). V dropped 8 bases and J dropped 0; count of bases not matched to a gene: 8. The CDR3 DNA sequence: TGTGCCAGCGGTCCGGGACAGGGTACCTCTGGGGCCAACGTCCTGACTTTC. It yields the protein CASGPGQGTSGANVLTF.

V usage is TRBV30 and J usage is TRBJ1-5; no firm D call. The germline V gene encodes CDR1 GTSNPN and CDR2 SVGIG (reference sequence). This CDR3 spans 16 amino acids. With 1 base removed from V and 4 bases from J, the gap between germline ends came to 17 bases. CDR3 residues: CAWSGPSRTGNQPQHF. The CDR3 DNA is TGTGCCTGGAGTGGCCCCTCCCGGACGGGGAATCAGCCCCAGCATTTT.